The 15 T cell receptor beta chains listed next were all sequenced from one sample in a study of blood T cells in healthy people across ages. With a J-beta primer mix and a sample-barcoded 5' primer, a second PCR ran 7 to 11 cycles. TCRdb re-called the 5' RACE reads through MiXCR, storing one row per CDR3 protein. In the table there are about 1,800,000 distinct CDR3 sequences, 28% of which are singletons. The source material was blood. These receptors originate from a woman under 40 in good health.

The chain joins TRBV12-3 or TRBV12-4 to TRBJ2-7; 8 positions match TRBD1. Trimming took 8 bases from V and 2 from J; bases not matched to a gene: 11. The CDR3 runs 15 residues. The CDR3 DNA is TGTGCCAGCCGCGCCTCGACAGGGGTGACCTACGAGCAGTACTTC. This sequence encodes CASRASTGVTYEQYF.

V usage is TRBV10-3 and J usage is TRBJ2-7; 11 bases line up with TRBD2. V was clipped by 0 bases and J by 7 bases; unmatched bases: 8. The CDR3 contains 16 residues. Per germline, CDR1 ENHRY and CDR2 SYGVKD. CDR3 in DNA: TGTGCCATCAGTGAGTCATTAGCGGGAGGGCCGAAAGAGCAGTACTTC. It is translated as CAISESLAGGPKEQYF.

This sequence joins TRBV29-1 and TRBJ2-7, with 12 bases identical to TRBD2. The length of the CDR3 is 14 residues. Germline V CDR1 and CDR2: SQVTM, ANQGSEA. Trimming removed 5 bases from V and 3 bases from J; junction bases left unmatched: 5. The CDR3 region is CSVKTSGSVYEQYF. DNA for the CDR3: TGCAGCGTTAAGACTAGCGGGAGTGTCTACGAGCAGTACTTC.

Only one count was recorded for this clonotype. The chain recombines TRBV5-1 with TRBJ2-4, with D possibly matching TRBD1 (6 bases). The J call may not be correct, given that the DNA end is closer to TRBJ2-7. Germline loops: CDR1 SGHRS, CDR2 YFSETQ. CDR3 size: 15 residues. CDR3 loop: CASSVPQGEIYEQYF. CDR3 nucleotides: TGCGCCAGCAGCGTTCCACAGGGAGAGATATACGAGCAGTACTTC.

The chain combines TRBV7-6 with TRBJ2-1; 9 positions agree with TRBD2. This CDR3 has 15 residues. With V trimmed by 5 bases and J by 3 bases, 5 bases remained unmatched. Germline values: CDR1 SGHVS, CDR2 FNYEAQ. CDR3 nucleotide sequence: TGTGCCAGCAGCACCTGGACTAGCGTCTACAATGAGCAGTTCTTC. Translating it yields CASSTWTSVYNEQFF.

This chain's CDR3 is CATRQGFVYGYTF. In DNA form, the CDR3 reads TGTGCCACCCGGCAGGGGTTTGTCTATGGCTACACCTTC. The chain joins TRBV12-3 or TRBV12-4 to TRBJ1-2; the D gene is possibly TRBD1 (6 bases). V was clipped by 10 bases and J by 4 bases, with 16 bases between them. The CDR3 consists of 13 residues.

Concerning this clonotype: A much larger clone lies one base from this, so it may be a read error. The chain couples TRBV7-2 to TRBJ2-3, with 7 bases fitting TRBD2. The CDR3 is 13 amino acids. Germline V CDR1 and CDR2: SGHTA, FQGNSA. In nucleotides, the CDR3 is TGTGCCAGCAGCCCTTTGCAGCGGGATATGCAGTATTTT. It encodes CASSPLQRDMQYF.

This clonotype was picked up a small number of times. The chain recombines TRBV5-1 with TRBJ1-1; 7 nucleotides align to TRBD1. CDR3 length equals 15 residues. Germline trimming cut 5 bases from V and 4 bases from J; bases unmatched to any gene: 11. Germline V gene sequence: CDR1 SGHRS, CDR2 YFSETQ. DNA of the CDR3: TGCGCCAGCAGAGAACAAGGGACAGAATTCACTGAAGCTTTCTTT. Translation: CASREQGTEFTEAFF.

V is TRBV2 and J is TRBJ1-1; tentatively, D is TRBD1 (5 bases). The CDR3 runs 12 residues. The ends were cut back, 5 bases at V and 7 bases at J, with 11 bases in the middle. Germline-derived CDR1 and CDR2 are SNHLY and FYNNEI. CDR3 nucleotides: TGTGCCAGCAGTAGACTGGGGGGTGAAGCTTTCTTT. This codes for CASSRLGGEAFF.

This clonotype was found many times. The chain is built from TRBV6-2 or TRBV6-3 and TRBJ2-1; TRBD1 agrees at 8 bases. The CDR3 is made up of 14 amino acids. V lost 4 bases and J lost 7; bases outside the gene matches: 6. Germline V lookup: CDR1 MNHEY, CDR2 SVGEGT. As DNA, the CDR3 is TGTGCCAGCAGTTTGCAGGGGGCCAGTAATGAGCAGTTCTTC. This sequence encodes CASSLQGASNEQFF.

The sample holds a few counts of this clonotype. The chain has TRBV7-9 and TRBJ2-1; 8 bases are a match to TRBD2. The CDR3 is 15 residues long. J lost 7 bases, V lost 2 bases, and 7 bases had no gene match. Germline values: CDR1 SEHNR, CDR2 FQNEAQ (reference sequence). CDR3 in DNA: TGTGCCAGCAGCTTACGAGCGGGAGAGGATAATGAGCAGTTCTTC. This gives the protein CASSLRAGEDNEQFF.

In this sample, this clonotype turned up once. The CDR3 reads CASSSRGQELPNEKLFF. CDR3 bases: TGCGCCAGCAGCTCAAGAGGACAGGAGTTGCCTAATGAAAAACTGTTTTTT. This sequence joins TRBV5-1 and TRBJ1-4; 7 bases align to TRBD1. The V gene's germline CDR1 is SGHRS and CDR2 YFSETQ. The CDR3 loop spans 17 amino acids. Unmatched junction bases numbered 11, after V lost 3 bases and J lost 3 bases. Full variable domain (remainder filled in from reference TRBV5-1 and TRBJ1-4): KAGVTQTPRYLIKTRGQQVTLSCSPISGHRSVSWYQQTPGQGLQFLFEYFSETQRNKGNFPGRFSGRQFSNSRSEMNVSTLELGDSALYLCASSSRGQELPNEKLFFGSGTQLSVL.

The CDR3 loop reads CASSSPPDRGVPGELFF. The CDR3 DNA follows: TGTGCCAGCAGCTCGCCCCCGGACAGGGGAGTTCCCGGGGAGCTGTTTTTT. This chain joins TRBV7-3 and TRBJ2-2; 9 bases fit TRBD1. CDR3 length equals 17 residues. Germline CDR1 SGHTA, CDR2 FQGTGA. V shed 4 bases and J 6 bases; nucleotides not matched to a gene: 12.

This clonotype turned up a few times. The chain links TRBV27 to TRBJ1-6; 9 bases are shared with TRBD1. The CDR3 sequence is 19 residues long. Germline trimming cut 3 bases from V and 0 bases from J; bases unmatched to any gene: 9. Germline loops: CDR1 MNHEY, CDR2 SMNVEV (reference sequence). The CDR3 sequence: CASSLTGGLYPSYNSPLHF. The DNA of the CDR3 is TGTGCCAGCAGTTTGACAGGGGGGTTGTATCCCTCCTATAATTCACCCCTCCACTTT.

This clonotype was recorded at least ten times. The chain uses TRBV7-2 and TRBJ2-1, with 11 bases that match TRBD2. The CDR3 length is 17 residues. Losses at the gene ends were 4 bases for V and 14 bases for J; bases not matched to a gene: 19. In germline, CDR1 is SGHTA, CDR2 FQGNSA. CDR3 residues: CASSSTAPGLAVVNEFF. For the CDR3, the DNA is TGTGCCAGCAGCTCCACTGCCCCGGGACTAGCGGTGGTCAACGAGTTCTTC.